The rows below give T cell receptor beta chains drawn from one sample of a study of Graves' ophthalmopathy and Graves' hyperthyroidism. TCRdb ran MiXCR on the multiplex PCR reads and lists one entry per CDR3 protein. The data show 500,000 to 600,000 distinct CDR3 sequences, with less than 40% seen just once and 3.5% to 4.5% held by the top ten. Sequencing was carried out using peripheral blood or thyroid tissue (not recorded which). These receptors came from an adult man with Graves' hyperthyroidism. The CDR3 runs from the conserved cysteine through the conserved F or W.

>TRBV7-9
CASSLGGVGNTEAFF
>TRBV7-9
CTSSLAGAYEQYF
>TRBV10-3
CAITAHLLTGGFGYTF
>TRBV7-9
CASSQGMVAGNTIYF
>TRBV28
CASSPQGVRFYGYTF
>TRBV28
CASTTASGPLYEQYF
>TRBV20-1
CSARGDRGDETQYF
>TRBV10-1
CASRVQGRGYTF
>TRBV3-1
CASSPAGAKEETQYF
>TRBV7-6
CASSLDAGDETQYF
>TRBV24-1
CATSDSFGRGYNEQYF
>TRBV20-1
CSAPGQGVGDTQYF
>TRBV2
CASASLGSQPQHF
>TRBV24-1
CATSDTQGGQYNEQYF
>TRBV2
CASSEAGPVAYEQYF
>TRBV7-9
CASSLSGTSGYEQYF
>TRBV19
CASRVTGQGPYEQYF
>TRBV5-6
CASSQTGQDGHTF
>TRBV6-5
CASSPRFKNEQYF
>TRBV10-3
CAISELAGSGTQYF
>TRBV2
CASSGLAGGTDTQYF
>TRBV2
CASLVNYGYTF
>TRBV2
CASSGVTSSYNSPLHF
>TRBV7-8
CASSFQDSQNTGELFF
>TRBV19
CASSRGTSGSGETQYF
>TRBV15
CATSRDALANTGELFF
>TRBV7-9
CASSSPSGSEQYF
>TRBV12-3/TRBV12-4
CASSYAGGDGYTF
>TRBV12-3/TRBV12-4
CASSTQGTNQPQHF
>TRBV7-9
CASSPLGTGANVLTF
>TRBV5-1
CASSLANPTYEQYF
>TRBV24-1
CATSEGGGHTEAFF
>TRBV6-1
CASSAPTGINEKLFF
>TRBV24-1
CATSDPAWGNEQYF
>TRBV2
CASSVLPGELFF
>TRBV12-3/TRBV12-4
CASSSGAFFEKLFF
>TRBV7-2
CASSLAKQTQYF
>TRBV19
CASSVQGAHQPQHF
>TRBV7-2
CASSLNRPGNEKLFF
>TRBV9
CASSPKPLAGAYSYNEQFF
>TRBV20-1
CSARGTGHGNTIYF
>TRBV6-6
CASSYRSYEQYF
>TRBV6-5
CASSTVTGQPQHF
>TRBV6-5
CASSAQGGTRELFF
>TRBV20-1
CSARADPANTGELFF
>TRBV5-4
CASSLKRTVSGANVLTF
>TRBV9
CASSVDPDMNTEAFF
>TRBV29-1
CSAVGGGDEQYF
>TRBV24-1
CATRTRVSITGELFF
>TRBV7-2
CASRYGYTF
>TRBV6-1
CASNPDGSGYTF
>TRBV6-4
CASSRGGSGELFF
>TRBV9
CASSRADSPLHF
>TRBV12-3/TRBV12-4
CASTGWGAESPLHF
>TRBV12-3/TRBV12-4
CASSSSRDSSSNQPQHF